This T cell receptor beta chain derives from a study of vaccination and CD4 T cells after COVID-19. Study at large: Sampling after COVID took place at a median of around 91 days (range 35 to 161) following diagnosis. Researchers treated cells with overlapping spike peptides taken from SARS-CoV-2, HCoV-NL63, HCoV-OC43 and HCoV-229E. The study, taken as a whole, reports: Post-vaccination, and not before, a median about 90% of reactive clones appeared in convalescent patients.

Treatment meaning: roughly 11-day PBMC culture with coronavirus spike peptide pools or control peptides (ViraFEST assay). Some 2.2 million PBMCs were grown per well alongside about 10 IU/ml IL-2 and 7.5 to 10 ug/ml peptide pools. The CDR3 spans 16 residues. V lost 0 bases and J 2 bases, leaving 13 bases between the germline ends. Germline V gives CDR1 SGHNT, CDR2 YENEEA. Sequencing of the DNA from cultured CD4+ T cells was carried out with the Oncomine TCR Beta short-read assay. TCRdb reprocessed the PCR reads via MiXCR and lists one record per CDR3 protein. The data hold 20,000 to 25,000 distinct CDR3 sequences, with over 25% observed a single time. As for this clonotype: Its cognate antigen is unknown.

The specimen sequenced was cultured CD4+ T cells from blood. The origin of this receptor is a human donor with COVID-19. The J gene is TRBJ1-2, the V gene TRBV11-3; TRBD1 might be the D (5 bases). The CDR3 sequence: CASSLEGRGGNYGYTF. CDR3 DNA: TGTGCCAGCAGCTTAGAAGGTCGCGGGGGGAACTATGGCTACACCTTC. The full variable domain, in which reference TRBV11-3 and TRBJ1-2 provide the parts outside the CDR3, is EAGVVQSPRYKIIEKKQPVAFWCNPISGHNTLYWYLQNLGQGPELLIRYENEEAVDDSQLPKDRFSAERLKGVDSTLKIQPAELGDSAVYLCASSLEGRGGNYGYTFGSGTRLTVV.